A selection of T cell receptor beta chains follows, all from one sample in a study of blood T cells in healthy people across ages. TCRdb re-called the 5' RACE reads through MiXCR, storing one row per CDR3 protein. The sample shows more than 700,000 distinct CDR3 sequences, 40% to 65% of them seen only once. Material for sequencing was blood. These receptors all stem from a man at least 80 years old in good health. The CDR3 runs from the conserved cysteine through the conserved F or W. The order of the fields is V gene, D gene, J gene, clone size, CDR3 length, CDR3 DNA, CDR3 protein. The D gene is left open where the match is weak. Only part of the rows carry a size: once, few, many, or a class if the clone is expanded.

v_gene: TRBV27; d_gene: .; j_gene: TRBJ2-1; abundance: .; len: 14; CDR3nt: TGTGCCAGCAGATTAGACACGGCCCACAATGAGCAGTTCTTC; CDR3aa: CASRLDTAHNEQFF
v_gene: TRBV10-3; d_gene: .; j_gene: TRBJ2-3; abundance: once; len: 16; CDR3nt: TGTGCCACCTATGGGGCAGGCGGTCTCAGCACAGATACGCAGTATTTT; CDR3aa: CATYGAGGLSTDTQYF
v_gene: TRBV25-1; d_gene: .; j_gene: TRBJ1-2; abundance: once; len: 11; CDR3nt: TGTGCCAGCAGTGAATCCGCCGGCTACACCTTC; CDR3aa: CASSESAGYTF
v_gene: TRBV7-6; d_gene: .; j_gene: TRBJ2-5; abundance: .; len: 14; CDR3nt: TGTGCCAGCAGCTTATATGTGGGGACGGGGACCCAGTACTTC; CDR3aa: CASSLYVGTGTQYF
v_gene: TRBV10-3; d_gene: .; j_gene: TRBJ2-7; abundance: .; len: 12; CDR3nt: TGTGCCATCAGTGTAGGGGTAGGTGAGCAGTACTTC; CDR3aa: CAISVGVGEQYF
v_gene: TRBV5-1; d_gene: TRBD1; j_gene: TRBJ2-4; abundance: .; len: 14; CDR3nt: TGCGCCAGCATGCCAGGGGGCGGCAAAAACATTCAGTACTTC; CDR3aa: CASMPGGGKNIQYF
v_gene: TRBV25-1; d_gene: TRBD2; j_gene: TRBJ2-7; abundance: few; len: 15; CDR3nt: TGTGCCAGCAGTGGCGGGGGGAGCTCCTACAATGAGCAGTACTTC; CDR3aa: CASSGGGSSYNEQYF
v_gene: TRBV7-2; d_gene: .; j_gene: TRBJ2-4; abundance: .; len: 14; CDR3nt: TGTGCCAGCAGCTTACGTCGGGAGCAAAACATTCAGTACTTC; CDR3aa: CASSLRREQNIQYF
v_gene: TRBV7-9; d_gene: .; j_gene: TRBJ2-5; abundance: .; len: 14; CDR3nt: TGTGCCAGCAGCTTAGGCGGAGGGTTAGAGACCCAGTACTTC; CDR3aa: CASSLGGGLETQYF
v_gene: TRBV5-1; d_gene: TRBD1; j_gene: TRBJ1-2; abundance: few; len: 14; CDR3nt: TGCGCCAGCAGCTTGGCCGGGGGACAGAAGGGCTACACCTTC; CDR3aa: CASSLAGGQKGYTF
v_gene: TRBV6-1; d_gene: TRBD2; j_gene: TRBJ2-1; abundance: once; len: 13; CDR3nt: TGTGCCAGCAGTGAATCGCTAGCGGGGGAGCAGTTCTTC; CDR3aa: CASSESLAGEQFF
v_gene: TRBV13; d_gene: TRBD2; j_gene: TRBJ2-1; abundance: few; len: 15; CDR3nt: TGTGCCAGCAGCCTCGCCGGGGGGTCGCCGGATGAGCAGTTCTTC; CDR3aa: CASSLAGGSPDEQFF
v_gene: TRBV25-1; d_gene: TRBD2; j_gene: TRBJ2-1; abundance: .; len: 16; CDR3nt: TGTGCCAGCAGTGAAGGCGGGAGGGGGCCTCAAGAGACCCAGTTCTTC; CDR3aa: CASSEGGRGPQETQFF
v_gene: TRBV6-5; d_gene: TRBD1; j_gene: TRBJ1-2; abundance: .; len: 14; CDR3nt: TGTGCCAGCAGTTATAGGGACAGGGTAGATGGCTACACCTTC; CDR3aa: CASSYRDRVDGYTF
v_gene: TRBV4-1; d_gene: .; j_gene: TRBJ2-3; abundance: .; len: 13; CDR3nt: TGCGCCAGCAGCCAAGAGGGGCACAGATACGCGTATTTT; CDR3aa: CASSQEGHRYAYF
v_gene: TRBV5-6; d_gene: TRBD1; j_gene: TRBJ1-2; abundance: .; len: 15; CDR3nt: TGTGCCAGCAGCTTGGTGGGACAGCCTTCATGTGGCTACACCTTC; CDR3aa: CASSLVGQPSCGYTF
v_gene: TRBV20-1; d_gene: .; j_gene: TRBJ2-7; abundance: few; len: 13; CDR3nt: TGCACCGCTACCGGCGGTAACTCCTACGAGCAGTACTTC; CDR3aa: CTATGGNSYEQYF
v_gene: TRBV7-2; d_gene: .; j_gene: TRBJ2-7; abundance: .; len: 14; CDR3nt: TGTGCCAGCAGCTTAGGCGTCTCCTACGGCGAGCAGTACTTC; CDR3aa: CASSLGVSYGEQYF
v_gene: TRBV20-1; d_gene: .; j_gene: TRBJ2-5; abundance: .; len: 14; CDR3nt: TGCAGTGCTAGGTCCGGGAGCTCCTACAATGAGCAGTACTTC; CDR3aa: CSARSGSSYNEQYF
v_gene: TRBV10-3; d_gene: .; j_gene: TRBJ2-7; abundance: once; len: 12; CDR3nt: TGTGCCATCAGTGACCTTCTCGACGAGCAGTACTTC; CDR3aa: CAISDLLDEQYF
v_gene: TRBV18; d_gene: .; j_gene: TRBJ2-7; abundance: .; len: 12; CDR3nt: TGTGCCAGCTCAACCGTGGCGTACGAGCAGTACTTC; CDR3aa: CASSTVAYEQYF
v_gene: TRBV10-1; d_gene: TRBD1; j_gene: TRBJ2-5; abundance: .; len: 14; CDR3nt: TGCGCCAGCAGTGAGTCGACAGGGATGGGGACCCAGTACTTC; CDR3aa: CASSESTGMGTQYF
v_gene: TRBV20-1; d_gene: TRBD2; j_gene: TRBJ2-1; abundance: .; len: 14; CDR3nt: TGCAGTGCCCGACCCCTAGCGGGGCACAATGAGCAGTTCTTC; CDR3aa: CSARPLAGHNEQFF
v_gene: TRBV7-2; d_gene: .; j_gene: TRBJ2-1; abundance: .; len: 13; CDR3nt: TGTGCCTCCCGGAGGGGACCATACAATGAGCAGTTCTTC; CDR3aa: CASRRGPYNEQFF
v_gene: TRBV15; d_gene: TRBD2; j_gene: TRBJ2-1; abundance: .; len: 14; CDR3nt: TGTGCCACCAGCAGAGGCGGGAGTTACGATGAGCAGTTCTTC; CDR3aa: CATSRGGSYDEQFF
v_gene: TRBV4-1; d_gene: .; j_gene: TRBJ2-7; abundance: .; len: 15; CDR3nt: TGCGCCAGCAGCCAAGACGGAGCACAACTCTACGAGCAGTACTTC; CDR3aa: CASSQDGAQLYEQYF
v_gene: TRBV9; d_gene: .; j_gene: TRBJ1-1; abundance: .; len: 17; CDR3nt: TGTGCCAGCAGCGTAGAGGGGGGGACTTCTATGAACACTGAAGCTTTCTTT; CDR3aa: CASSVEGGTSMNTEAFF
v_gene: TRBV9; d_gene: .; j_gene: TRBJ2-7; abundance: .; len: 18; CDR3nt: TGTGCCAGCAGTCACAACCGCCAGGACGGGCTTAGAGCCTACGAGCAGTACTTC; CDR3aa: CASSHNRQDGLRAYEQYF
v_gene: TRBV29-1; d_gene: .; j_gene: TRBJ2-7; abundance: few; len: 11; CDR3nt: TGCAGCGGCGGTAGTCTCTACGAGCAGTACTTC; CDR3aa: CSGGSLYEQYF
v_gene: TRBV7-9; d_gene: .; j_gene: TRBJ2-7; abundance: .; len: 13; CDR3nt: TGTGCCAGCAGCCTTAAGCAGGGTACCGAGCAGTACTTC; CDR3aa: CASSLKQGTEQYF
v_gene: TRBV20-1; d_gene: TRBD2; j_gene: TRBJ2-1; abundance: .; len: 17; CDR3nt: TGCAGTGCTAGTGCCCCTCAAGCGGGAGTGGAGTACAATGAGCAGTTCTTC; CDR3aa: CSASAPQAGVEYNEQFF
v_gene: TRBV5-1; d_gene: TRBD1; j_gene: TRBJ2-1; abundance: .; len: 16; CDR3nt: TGCGCCAGCAGGCCGGGACAGGGGTTACACCAAGAGACCCAGTTCTTC; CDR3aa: CASRPGQGLHQETQFF
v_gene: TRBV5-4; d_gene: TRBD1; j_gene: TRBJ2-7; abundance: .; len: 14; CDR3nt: TGTGCCAGCAGCTGGACAGGGGGTACCTACGAGCAGTACTTC; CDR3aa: CASSWTGGTYEQYF
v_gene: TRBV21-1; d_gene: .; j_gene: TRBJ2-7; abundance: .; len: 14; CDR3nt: TGTGCCAGCACGGGGGGGCGCGAGGTGGAAGAGCAGTACTTC; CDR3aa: CASTGGREVEEQYF
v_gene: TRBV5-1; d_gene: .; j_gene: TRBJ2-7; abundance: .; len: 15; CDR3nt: TGCGCCAGCAGCTCGTGGCGATCGAGTACCGCCGAGCAGTACTTC; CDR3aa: CASSSWRSSTAEQYF
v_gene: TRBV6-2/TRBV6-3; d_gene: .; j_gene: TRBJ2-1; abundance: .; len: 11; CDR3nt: TGTGCCAGCAGTTCCGGAGATGAGCAGTGCTTC; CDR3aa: CASSSGDEQCF
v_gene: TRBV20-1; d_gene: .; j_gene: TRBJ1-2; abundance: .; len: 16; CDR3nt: TGCAGTGCTGTTCCATGGGGACGTACCACTAACTATGGCTACACCTTC; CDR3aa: CSAVPWGRTTNYGYTF
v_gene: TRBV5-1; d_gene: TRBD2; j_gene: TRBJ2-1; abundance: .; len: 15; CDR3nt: TGCGCCAGCCGCCTCGACCTAGCGGCATACAATGAGCAGTTCTTC; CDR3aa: CASRLDLAAYNEQFF
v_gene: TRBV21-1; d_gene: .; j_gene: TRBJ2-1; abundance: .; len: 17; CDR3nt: TGTGCCAGCAGCAAAGCGGGACTAGCGGGAGACTACAATGAGCAGTTCTTC; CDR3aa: CASSKAGLAGDYNEQFF
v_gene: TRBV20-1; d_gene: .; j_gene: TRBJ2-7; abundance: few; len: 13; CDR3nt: TGCAGTGCTAGAGTCCCGGACCGATACGAGCAGTACTTC; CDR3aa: CSARVPDRYEQYF
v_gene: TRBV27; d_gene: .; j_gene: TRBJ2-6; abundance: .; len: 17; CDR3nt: TGTGCCAGCAGTTTAAATAGGGGGAGTTTTGGGGCCAACGTCCTGACTTTC; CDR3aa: CASSLNRGSFGANVLTF
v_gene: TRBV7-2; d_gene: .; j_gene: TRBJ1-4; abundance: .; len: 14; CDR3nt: TGTGCCAGCAGGTCGGGACTCCCGGGGGAAAAACTGTTTTTT; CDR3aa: CASRSGLPGEKLFF
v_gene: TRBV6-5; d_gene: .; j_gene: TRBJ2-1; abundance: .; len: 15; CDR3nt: TGTGCCAGCACCACAACCGGGGGTATTGGCAATGAGCAGTTCTTC; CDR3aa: CASTTTGGIGNEQFF
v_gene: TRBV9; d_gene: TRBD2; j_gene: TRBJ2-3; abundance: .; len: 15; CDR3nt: TGTGCCAGCAGCGTAGACCAGCCGGGGGGAGATGCGCAGTATTTT; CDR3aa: CASSVDQPGGDAQYF
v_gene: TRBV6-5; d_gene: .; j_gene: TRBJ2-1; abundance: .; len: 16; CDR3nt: TGTGCCAGCAGTTACCTAGGGAGGCCCTCCTACAATGAGCAGTTCTTC; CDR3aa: CASSYLGRPSYNEQFF
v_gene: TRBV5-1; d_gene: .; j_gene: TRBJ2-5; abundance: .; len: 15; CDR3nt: TGCGCCAGCAGCTCGGGGCTAGCGGGACAGGTTGAGCAGTACTTC; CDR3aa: CASSSGLAGQVEQYF
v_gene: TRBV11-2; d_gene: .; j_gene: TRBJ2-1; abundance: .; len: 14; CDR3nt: TGTGCCAGCTCCTTCCGGGGCCCCTACAATGAGCAGTTCTTC; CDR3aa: CASSFRGPYNEQFF
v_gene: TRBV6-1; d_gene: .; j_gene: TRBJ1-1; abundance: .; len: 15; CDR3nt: TGTGCCAGCAGTGTCATGGGACCGATGAACACTGAAGCTTTCTTT; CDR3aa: CASSVMGPMNTEAFF
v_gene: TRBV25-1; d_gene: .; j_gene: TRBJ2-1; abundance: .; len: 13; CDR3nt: TGTGCCAGCAGTCCTCGTGGAATCAATGAGCAGTTCTTC; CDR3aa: CASSPRGINEQFF
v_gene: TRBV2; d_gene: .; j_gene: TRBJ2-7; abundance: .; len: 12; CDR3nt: TGTGCCAGCAACACGTCTTCCTACGAGCAGTACTTC; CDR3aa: CASNTSSYEQYF